This TCR beta chain was profiled in a study of tumor-infiltrating lymphocytes in localized non-small cell lung cancer. The germline V and J ends were trimmed by 7 bases and 6 bases, with 10 bases remaining between them. The CDR3 is made up of 11 amino acids. Germline loops: CDR1 MNHNS, CDR2 SASEGT. The data were produced by immunoSEQ multiplex PCR, yet TCRdb's version contains in-frame clones alone and is incomplete. The sample contains over 10,000 clones, roughly 80% of which appear only once. Findings and caveats of the study: Available tissue quantity limited TCR sequencing to a patient subset. Tumors had more T cell infiltration than uninvolved lung, per TCRbeta sequencing and CD3 counts.

Worth noting for this clone: Its antigen is not identified.

Sequencing input: uninvolved lung tissue not adjacent to the tumor. This TCR derives from a human donor with non-small cell lung cancer. The rearrangement joins TRBV6-1 to TRBJ2-7; possibly TRBD2 for D (5 bases). CDR3 sequence: CASTREGEQYF. DNA for the CDR3: TGTGCCAGCACTAGAGAGGGCGAGCAGTACTTC.